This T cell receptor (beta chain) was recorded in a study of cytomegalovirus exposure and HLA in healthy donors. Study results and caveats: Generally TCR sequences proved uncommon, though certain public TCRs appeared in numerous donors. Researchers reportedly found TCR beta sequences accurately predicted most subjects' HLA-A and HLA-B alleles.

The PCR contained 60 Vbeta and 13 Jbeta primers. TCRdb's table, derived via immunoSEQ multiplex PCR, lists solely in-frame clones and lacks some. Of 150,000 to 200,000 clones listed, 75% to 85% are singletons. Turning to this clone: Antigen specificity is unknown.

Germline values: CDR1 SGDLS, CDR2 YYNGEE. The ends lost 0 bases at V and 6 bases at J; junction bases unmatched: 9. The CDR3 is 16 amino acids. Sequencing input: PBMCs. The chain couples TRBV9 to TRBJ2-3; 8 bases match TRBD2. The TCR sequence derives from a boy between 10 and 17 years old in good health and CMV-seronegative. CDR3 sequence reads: CASSVEGTSLRDTQYF. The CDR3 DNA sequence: TGTGCCAGCAGCGTAGAAGGGACTAGTCTGAGGGATACGCAGTATTTT.